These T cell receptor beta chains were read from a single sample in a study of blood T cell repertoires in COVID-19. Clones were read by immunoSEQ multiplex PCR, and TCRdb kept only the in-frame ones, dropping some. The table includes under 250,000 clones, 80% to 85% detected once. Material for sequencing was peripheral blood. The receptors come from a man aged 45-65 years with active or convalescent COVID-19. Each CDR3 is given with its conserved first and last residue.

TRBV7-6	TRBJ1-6	CASSPYRESHVNSPLHF
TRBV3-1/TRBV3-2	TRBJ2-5	CASSRDTEETQYF
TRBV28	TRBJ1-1	CASSPRGGEDTEAFF
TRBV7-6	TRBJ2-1	CASSLGLAGREQFF
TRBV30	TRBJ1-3	CAWRQPGNTIYF
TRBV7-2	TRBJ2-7	CASSLEGGRILGEQYF
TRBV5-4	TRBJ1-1	CASSFDRGGTEAFF
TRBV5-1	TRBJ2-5	CASSLEFKQTSGVQETQYF
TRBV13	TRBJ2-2	CASSWGTGGTGELFF
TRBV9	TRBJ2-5	CASSVGADLAVETQYF
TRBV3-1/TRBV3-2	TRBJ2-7	CASSQGAGGAYEQYF
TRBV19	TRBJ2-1	CASSTRPLGNEQFF
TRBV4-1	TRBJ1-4	CASSHLGQNEKLFF
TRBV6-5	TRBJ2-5	CASTPRSQETQYF
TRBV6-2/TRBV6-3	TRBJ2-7	CASSYSGQGSYEQYF
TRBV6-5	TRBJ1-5	CASSALRYQDQPQHF
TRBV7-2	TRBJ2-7	CASSSYQAYEQYF
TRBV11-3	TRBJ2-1	CASSERGRDNEQFF
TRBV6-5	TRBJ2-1	CASSHSGTSLDEQFF
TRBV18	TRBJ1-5	CASSSGAGGNQPQHF
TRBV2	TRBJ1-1	CASSVLRTEAFF
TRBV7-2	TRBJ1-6	CASSLRSPFINSPLHF
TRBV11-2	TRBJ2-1	CASSQTLSSYNEQFF
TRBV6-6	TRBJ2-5	CASSLNRGETQYF
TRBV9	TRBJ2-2	CASSDLRQGTTGELFF
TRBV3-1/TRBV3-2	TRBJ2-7	CASSHPITRPGQGTYEQYF
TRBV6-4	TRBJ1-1	CASSLRLNTEAFF
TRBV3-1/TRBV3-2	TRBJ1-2	CASSQDRGLGYTF
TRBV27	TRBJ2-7	CASSFGPGAYEQYF
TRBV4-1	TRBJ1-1	CASADRLGNTEAFF
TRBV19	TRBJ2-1	CASSRLADIYNEQFF
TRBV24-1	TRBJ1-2	CATSDGTGANYGYTF
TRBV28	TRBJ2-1	CASSTGGISYNEQFF
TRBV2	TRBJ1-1	CASSRGPNTEAFF
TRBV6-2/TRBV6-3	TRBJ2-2	CASSSDFSGELFF
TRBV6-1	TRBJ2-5	CASSEMAETQYF
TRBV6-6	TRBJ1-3	CASSRDIGNTIYF
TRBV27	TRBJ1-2	CASSLGQTYGYTF
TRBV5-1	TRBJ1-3	CASSIGQGAQSSGNTIYF
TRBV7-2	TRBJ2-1	CASSSAGLTYNEQFF
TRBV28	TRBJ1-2	CASTDRGNNYGYTF
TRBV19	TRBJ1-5	CASSIEAGQQPQHF
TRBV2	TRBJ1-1	CASRVQGPNTEAFF
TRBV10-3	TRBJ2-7	CAISGGQGHEQYF
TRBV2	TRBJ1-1	CASSERLGENTEAFF
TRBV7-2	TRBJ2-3	CASSPRTGLGTDTQYF
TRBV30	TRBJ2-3	CAWRQGLAASTDTQYF
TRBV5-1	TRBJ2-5	CASGEGFETQYF
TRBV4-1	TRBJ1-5	CASSQEEGRTNQPQHF
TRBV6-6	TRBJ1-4	CASSYSVETGEKLFF
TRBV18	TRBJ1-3	CASSPIVGGTGNTIYF
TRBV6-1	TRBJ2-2	CASSDTTRDRRRDGELFF
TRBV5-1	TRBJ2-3	CASSSLTTGNTDTQYF
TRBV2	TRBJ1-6	CASSNDRSSYNSPLHF
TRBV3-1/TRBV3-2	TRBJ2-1	CASSQGLGQGHYNEQFF
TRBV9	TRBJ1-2	CASSVSTAGGYTF
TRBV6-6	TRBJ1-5	CASGTGLRGQPQHF
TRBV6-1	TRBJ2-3	CASSETPSGEGADTQYF
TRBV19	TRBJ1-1	CASSFPGVGPREAFF